The 20 T cell receptor beta chains below were found in one sample sequenced in a study of cytomegalovirus exposure and HLA in healthy donors. Method: immunoSEQ multiplex PCR; TCRdb's copy keeps in-frame clones and lacks some. The sample has about 120,000 clones, about 89% seen once. Sample: PBMCs. The origin of the receptors is a woman aged 18-29 years in good health and CMV-seronegative.

This chain uses TRBV25-1 with TRBJ1-3, with 11 positions matching TRBD1. Unmatched junction bases numbered 5, after V lost 5 bases and J lost 2 bases. Looked up from germline, CDR1 is MGHDK and CDR2 is SYGVNS. The CDR3 is 16 amino acids. CDR3 sequence: CASSPRGQGAGNTIYF. CDR3 DNA sequence: TGTGCCAGCAGTCCCCGGGGACAGGGGGCTGGAAACACCATATATTTT. The variable domain in full, with the rest retrieved from reference TRBV25-1 and TRBJ1-3, is EADIYQTPRYLVIGTGKKITLECSQTMGHDKMYWYQQDPGMELHLIHYSYGVNSTEKGDLSSESTVSRIRTEHFPLTLESARPSHTSQYLCASSPRGQGAGNTIYFGEGSWLTVV.

This chain links TRBV30 with TRBJ2-5, with TRBD1 as a possible D gene (7 bases). The V gene lost 0 bases and the J gene lost 2 bases, with 10 bases spanning the gap. There are 14 residues in the CDR3. Germline V lookup: CDR1 GTSNPN, CDR2 SVGIG (reference sequence). CDR3 DNA sequence: TGTGCCTGGAGTGTGTCAGGGGGGCAAGAGACCCAGTACTTC. Translated: CAWSVSGGQETQYF.

The V gene is TRBV5-1, the J gene TRBJ2-2, with 15 bases aligning to TRBD2. After removal of 4 bases from V and 6 bases from J, the junction contained 4 bases not matched to a gene. This CDR3 region has 16 residues. CDR1 and CDR2 (germline): SGHRS, YFSETQ. The CDR3 sequence: CASSTGLAGGPGELFF. As DNA, the CDR3 is TGCGCCAGCAGCACTGGACTAGCGGGAGGGCCCGGGGAGCTGTTTTTT.

CDR3 sequence: CASSWDRGRSFF. In DNA, the CDR3 is TGTGCCAGCAGCTGGGACCGCGGGAGGTCTTTCTTT. The chain couples TRBV7-2 to TRBJ1-1; a weak D match, TRBD1 (5 bases). The germline V and J ends were trimmed by 4 bases and 12 bases, with 15 bases remaining between them. Germline V gives CDR1 SGHTA, CDR2 FQGNSA. This CDR3 contains 12 residues.

V and J are TRBV10-1 and TRBJ1-1, with D maybe TRBD1 (5 bases). The V and J ends lost 6 bases and 4 bases respectively, with 12 bases between them. The V gene's germline CDR1 is WNHNN and CDR2 SYGVQD (reference sequence). This CDR3 spans 13 amino acids. CDR3 in amino acids: CASSRELGTEAFF. In DNA form, the CDR3 reads TGCGCCAGCAGCAGGGAATTAGGCACTGAAGCTTTCTTT.

The genes are TRBV4-2 and TRBJ1-5; no firm D call. Germline assignment: CDR1 LGHNA and CDR2 YNFKEQ. The V and J ends lost 0 bases and 5 bases respectively, with 17 bases between them. The CDR3 length is 17 residues. CDR3 in amino acids: CASSQDALVPGDQPQHF. The CDR3 DNA follows: TGTGCCAGCAGCCAAGATGCTCTGGTTCCCGGGGATCAGCCCCAGCATTTT.

In this sample, this clone turned up once. This rearrangement joins TRBV4-1 to TRBJ2-3; 13 bases agree with TRBD2. The CDR3 sequence is 15 residues long. Per germline, CDR1 MGHRA and CDR2 YSYEKL. The trim removed 3 bases at V and 14 bases at J, leaving 11 bases unmatched. The CDR3 sequence: CASSHPWTSGSPPYF. CDR3 DNA: TGCGCCAGCAGCCACCCCTGGACTAGCGGGAGCCCCCCGTATTTT.

The chain combines TRBV2 with TRBJ1-5; D not resolved. V was trimmed by 3 bases and J by 0 bases, leaving 6 bases between them. The CDR3 spans 14 residues. CDR1 SNHLY and CDR2 FYNNEI come from the germline V gene. DNA for the CDR3: TGTGCCAGCAGTGATTCTTATAGCAATCAGCCCCAGCATTTT. Residues: CASSDSYSNQPQHF.

Only one count was recorded for this clone. V usage is TRBV5-4 and J usage is TRBJ2-1; 11 positions agree with TRBD2. In germline, CDR1 is SGHNT, CDR2 YYREEE (reference sequence). There are 14 residues in the CDR3. V was clipped by 2 bases and J by 9 bases; unmatched bases: 4. CDR3 sequence: CASSFALAGGEQFF. CDR3 in DNA: TGTGCCAGCAGCTTCGCTCTAGCGGGAGGTGAGCAGTTCTTC.

The V call is TRBV19, the J call TRBJ2-5, with 8 bases that match TRBD1. V was pared by 4 bases and J by 2 bases, with 3 bases of the junction left unmatched. Per germline, CDR1 LNHDA and CDR2 SQIVND (reference sequence). The CDR3 extends over 14 amino acids. The CDR3 bases are TGTGCCAGTAGTAACGACAGGGGACAAGAGACCCAGTACTTC. Its protein is CASSNDRGQETQYF. Drawing the rest from reference TRBV19 and TRBJ2-5, the complete variable domain is DGGITQSPKYLFRKEGQNVTLSCEQNLNHDAMYWYRQDPGQGLRLIYYSQIVNDFQKGDIAEGYSVSREKKESFPLTVTSAQKNPTAFYLCASSNDRGQETQYFGPGTRLLVL.

This chain's CDR3 is CATSGGSNTGELFF. The CDR3 region has the DNA TGTGCCACCTCGGGAGGGTCGAACACCGGGGAGCTGTTTTTT. V usage is TRBV28 and J usage is TRBJ2-2, with TRBD2 identical over 8 bases. The CDR3 runs to 14 residues. Germline trimming cut 10 bases from V and 0 bases from J; bases unmatched to any gene: 4. Per germline, CDR1 MDHEN and CDR2 SYDVKM.

The chain combines TRBV7-6 with TRBJ2-7; tentatively, D is TRBD1 (6 bases). With 1 base removed from V and 5 bases from J, the gap between germline ends came to 6 bases. This CDR3 comprises 12 residues. Germline assignment: CDR1 SGHVS and CDR2 FNYEAQ. CDR3 DNA sequence: TGTGCCAGCAGCTTAGACAGGGACGAGCAGTACTTC. Encoded protein: CASSLDRDEQYF.

This sequence joins TRBV14 and TRBJ1-1; D remains unclear. Germline V CDR1 and CDR2: SGHDN, FVKESK. The CDR3 has 13 residues. The V and J ends lost 6 bases and 3 bases respectively, with 11 bases between them. In DNA form, the CDR3 reads TGTGCCAGCAGAAACTATCGGGACACTGAAGCTTTCTTT. Protein sequence: CASRNYRDTEAFF.

The chain uses TRBV7-2 and TRBJ2-7; tentative D call: TRBD1 (6 bases). This CDR3 region has 15 residues. Trimming left V 1 base short and J 3 bases short, with 13 bases between. CDR1 is SGHTA, CDR2 FQGNSA, per germline. CDR3 coding DNA: TGTGCCAGCAGCTTAGGCTTAGGGGGTCTCTACGAGCAGTACTTC. Amino acids: CASSLGLGGLYEQYF.

This rearrangement joins TRBV7-2 to TRBJ2-3; 10 positions agree with TRBD2. V trimming: 7 bases; J trimming: 6 bases; junction bases outside the gene matches: 22. CDR1 is SGHTA and CDR2 is FQGNSA in the germline V gene. The CDR3 extends over 19 amino acids. This CDR3 is CASTSPGTRGGLAVDTQYF. For the CDR3, the DNA is TGTGCCAGCACCTCGCCCGGGACACGGGGCGGACTAGCGGTTGATACGCAGTATTTT.

The chain recombines TRBV27 with TRBJ2-3; D unresolved. Germline CDR1 is MNHEY and CDR2 is SMNVEV (reference sequence). Trimming took off 3 bases at V and 4 bases at J, with 11 bases between the two ends. This CDR3 has 14 amino acids. CDR3 coding DNA: TGTGCCAGCAGTTTGATCCAGGATGCAGATACGCAGTATTTT. Amino acid sequence: CASSLIQDADTQYF.

The chain carries TRBV28 and TRBJ2-3, with D possibly TRBD2 on 6 matching bases. Germline assignment: CDR1 MDHEN and CDR2 SYDVKM. V gave up 4 bases and J gave up 3 bases, with 20 bases separating them. The CDR3 totals 17 residues. The CDR3 is CASSSPRGGGATDTQYF. The CDR3 nucleotides are TGTGCCAGCAGTTCCCCCCGGGGAGGAGGAGCAACAGATACGCAGTATTTT.

The V gene is TRBV19, the J gene TRBJ2-2, with 11 positions matching TRBD2. J lost 6 bases, V lost 2 bases, and 8 bases had no gene match. In germline, CDR1 is LNHDA, CDR2 SQIVND (reference sequence). The CDR3 runs 17 residues. DNA for the CDR3: TGTGCCAGTAGTATATCCCTTAGCGGGAGGGTCTCCGGGGAGCTGTTTTTT. Translated, it gives CASSISLSGRVSGELFF.

The V call is TRBV5-8, the J call TRBJ2-1; TRBD2 agrees at 8 bases. The V segment lost 0 bases and the J segment 7 bases; nucleotides outside the gene matches: 6. Per the germline V gene, CDR1 is SGHTS and CDR2 is YDEGEE. The CDR3 totals 15 residues. CDR3 protein: CASSLAGGLSNEQFF. The CDR3 DNA reads as TGTGCCAGCAGCTTGGCGGGAGGGTTGAGTAATGAGCAGTTCTTC.

The chain couples TRBV4-1 to TRBJ2-7, with 15 bases that match TRBD2. The CDR3 consists of 19 residues. CDR1 is MGHRA, CDR2 YSYEKL, per germline. Trimming took 3 bases from V and 0 from J; bases not matched to a gene: 9. CDR3 in DNA: TGCGCCAGCAGCCATCCGGGACTAGCGGGAGGACCCAACTCCTACGAGCAGTACTTC. This encodes CASSHPGLAGGPNSYEQYF.